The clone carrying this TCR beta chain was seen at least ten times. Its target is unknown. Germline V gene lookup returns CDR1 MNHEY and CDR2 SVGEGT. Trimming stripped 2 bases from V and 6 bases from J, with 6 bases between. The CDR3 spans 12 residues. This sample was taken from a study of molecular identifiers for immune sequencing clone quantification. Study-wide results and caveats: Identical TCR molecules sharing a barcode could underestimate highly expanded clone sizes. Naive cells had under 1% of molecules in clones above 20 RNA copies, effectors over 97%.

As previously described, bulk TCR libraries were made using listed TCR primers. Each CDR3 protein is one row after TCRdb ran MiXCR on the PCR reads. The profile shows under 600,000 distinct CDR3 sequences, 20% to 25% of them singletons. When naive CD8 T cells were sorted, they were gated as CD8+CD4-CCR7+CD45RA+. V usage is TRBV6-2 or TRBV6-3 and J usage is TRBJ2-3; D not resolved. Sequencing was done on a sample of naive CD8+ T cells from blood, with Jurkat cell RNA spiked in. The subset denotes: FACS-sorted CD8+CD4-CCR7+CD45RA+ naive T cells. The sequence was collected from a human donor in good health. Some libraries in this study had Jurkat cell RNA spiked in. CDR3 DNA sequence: TGTGCCAGCAGTTACACCTACGATACGCAGTATTTT. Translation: CASSYTYDTQYF.